One sample yielded the 12 T cell receptor beta chains listed below, sequenced in a study of blood T cell repertoires in COVID-19. TCRdb's copy holds only in-frame clones and misses some; the assay was immunoSEQ multiplex PCR. Of 200,000 to 250,000 clones detected, over 60% appear once; the ten largest clones hold 7% to 8.5%. Sequencing input: peripheral blood. These receptors came from a woman aged 65 to 85 with acute or convalescent COVID-19.

This chain uses TRBV5-1 with TRBJ2-1; 7 bases fit TRBD2. The V gene end was trimmed by 0 bases and the J gene end by 9 bases; junction bases not matched to a gene: 9. The CDR3 contains 15 residues. Germline V gene lookup returns CDR1 SGHRS and CDR2 YFSETQ. CDR3 sequence (DNA): TGCGCCAGCAGCTTGGGAGGGACTAATTATCCTGAGCAGTTCTTC. It codes for CASSLGGTNYPEQFF.

The chain couples TRBV7-9 to TRBJ2-7, with 9 bases fitting TRBD1. CDR1 is SEHNR and CDR2 is FQNEAQ in the germline V gene (reference sequence). Germline trimming cut 6 bases from V and 5 bases from J; bases unmatched to any gene: 8. CDR3 size: 14 residues. The chain's CDR3 is CASSLWTGENEQYF. The CDR3 DNA is TGTGCCAGCAGTCTTTGGACAGGGGAGAACGAGCAGTACTTC.

The chain uses TRBV15 and TRBJ2-1; 9 positions match TRBD2. V was clipped by 0 bases and J by 0 bases; unmatched bases: 6. The CDR3 has 18 residues. The germline V gene has CDR1 LNHNV and CDR2 YYDKDF (reference sequence). CDR3 protein: CATSRDPIAGDSYNEQFF. Written as DNA, the CDR3 is TGTGCCACCAGCAGAGACCCCATAGCGGGGGACTCCTACAATGAGCAGTTCTTC.

This chain joins TRBV10-3 and TRBJ2-3; D may be TRBD2 (5 bases). V dropped 3 bases and J dropped 0 bases, with 10 bases sitting between them. CDR3 length: 15 amino acids. Germline V gives CDR1 ENHRY, CDR2 SYGVKD. CDR3 sequence (DNA): TGTGCCATCAGTGATTGGAGGTCTAGCACAGATACGCAGTATTTT. Translating it yields CAISDWRSSTDTQYF.

The chain has TRBV5-1 and TRBJ1-2; TRBD1 is a possible D gene (5 bases). The CDR3 runs 13 residues. Deletions cut 4 bases from V and 6 bases from J, with 13 bases between. Germline CDR1 SGHRS, CDR2 YFSETQ. The CDR3 coding sequence is TGCGCCAGCAGCGATGGGGGAGGTAATGGCTACACCTTC. It specifies CASSDGGGNGYTF.

The chain joins TRBV18 to TRBJ2-7, with 9 bases matching TRBD2. V trimming: 7 bases; J trimming: 6 bases; junction bases outside the gene matches: 19. From germline, CDR1 is KGHSH and CDR2 LQKENI. The CDR3 extends over 17 amino acids. For the CDR3, the DNA is TGTGCCAGCTACCCAACCTCTGACTGGCGGGGGGGCCCCGAGCAGTACTTC. Protein: CASYPTSDWRGGPEQYF. The full variable domain, rest sourced from reference TRBV18 and TRBJ2-7, is NAGVMQNPRHLVRRRGQEARLRCSPMKGHSHVYWYRQLPEEGLKFMVYLQKENIIDESGMPKERFSAEFPKEGPSILRIQQVVRGDSAAYFCASYPTSDWRGGPEQYFGPGTRLTVT.

This clone was counted between two and nine times. The chain recombines TRBV25-1 with TRBJ1-2; D uncertain. Trimming shortened V by 0 bases and J by 8 bases, and 10 bases separated the two germline ends. The CDR3 covers 13 residues. In germline, CDR1 is MGHDK, CDR2 SYGVNS. The CDR3 spells CASSEYRTGGYTF. Written as DNA, the CDR3 is TGTGCCAGCAGTGAATATCGGACGGGGGGCTACACCTTC.

This clone showed up just a few times. The V gene is TRBV4-3, the J gene TRBJ1-2; D possibly corresponds to TRBD1 (6 bases). Germline V lookup: CDR1 LGHNA, CDR2 YSLEER. V shed 4 bases and J shed 4 bases, with 13 bases lying between them. The CDR3 contains 14 residues. Here the CDR3 reads CASSPRQESYGYTF. In DNA, the CDR3 is TGCGCCAGCAGCCCCAGACAGGAGTCCTATGGCTACACCTTC.

V usage is TRBV18 and J usage is TRBJ1-4; 11 bases are a match to TRBD1. This CDR3 region has 15 residues. Per the germline V gene, CDR1 is KGHSH and CDR2 is LQKENI. V lost 3 bases, J lost 7 bases, and 4 bases stayed unmatched. The CDR3 reads CASSPGQGAVEKLFF. The CDR3, as DNA: TGTGCCAGCTCACCCGGACAGGGGGCTGTTGAAAAACTGTTTTTT.

V gene TRBV7-9 combines with J gene TRBJ2-6, with 8 bases identical to TRBD2. Trimming cost V 1 base and J 3 bases; bases outside gene matches: 8. Germline-derived CDR1 and CDR2 are SEHNR and FQNEAQ (reference sequence). This CDR3 is built from 18 residues. The CDR3 loop is CASSLGSGVSGGANVLTF. The CDR3 DNA sequence: TGTGCCAGCAGCTTAGGTAGCGGGGTTTCTGGTGGGGCCAACGTCCTGACTTTC.

V gene TRBV30 combines with J gene TRBJ2-4, with 7 positions matching TRBD1. Germline V gene sequence: CDR1 GTSNPN, CDR2 SVGIG (reference sequence). The CDR3 is 12 amino acids. The trim removed 2 bases at V and 7 bases at J, leaving 2 bases unmatched. CDR3 nucleotide sequence: TGTGCCTGGAGTCCGGACAGGAACATTCAGTACTTC. It yields the protein CAWSPDRNIQYF.

The V and J genes are TRBV27 and TRBJ2-7; TRBD1 matches at 9 bases. The CDR3 sequence is 15 residues long. Germline CDR1 is MNHEY and CDR2 is SMNVEV (reference sequence). With V trimmed by 3 bases and J by 6 bases, 9 bases remained unmatched. CDR3 sequence reads: CASSFRTGEESEQYF. The CDR3 bases are TGTGCCAGCAGTTTCCGGACAGGGGAAGAATCCGAGCAGTACTTC.